This T cell receptor (beta chain) stems from a study of blood T cell repertoires in COVID-19. Original processing methods: Nucleated cell number was recorded as an estimate derived from reference gene primer amplification. The assay was immunoSEQ multiplex PCR, and TCRdb's table has in-frame clones only and misses some. V, J and clone size are taken as reported in that table, and D and trimming were inferred from the DNA itself. The sample has roughly 130,000 clones; roughly 75% are singletons. Germline loops: CDR1 MDHEN, CDR2 SYDVKM. V was shortened by 6 bases and J by 0 bases, with 12 bases between the two germline ends. The length of the CDR3 is 15 residues.

The V and J genes are TRBV28 and TRBJ1-5; weak D call: TRBD1 (5 bases). The receptor comes from a man between 60 and 75 years old with active or convalescent COVID-19. Specimen: peripheral blood. Here the CDR3 DNA reads TGTGCCAGCAGGCCTGACAGATATAGCAATCAGCCCCAGCATTTT. Translated, it gives CASRPDRYSNQPQHF.